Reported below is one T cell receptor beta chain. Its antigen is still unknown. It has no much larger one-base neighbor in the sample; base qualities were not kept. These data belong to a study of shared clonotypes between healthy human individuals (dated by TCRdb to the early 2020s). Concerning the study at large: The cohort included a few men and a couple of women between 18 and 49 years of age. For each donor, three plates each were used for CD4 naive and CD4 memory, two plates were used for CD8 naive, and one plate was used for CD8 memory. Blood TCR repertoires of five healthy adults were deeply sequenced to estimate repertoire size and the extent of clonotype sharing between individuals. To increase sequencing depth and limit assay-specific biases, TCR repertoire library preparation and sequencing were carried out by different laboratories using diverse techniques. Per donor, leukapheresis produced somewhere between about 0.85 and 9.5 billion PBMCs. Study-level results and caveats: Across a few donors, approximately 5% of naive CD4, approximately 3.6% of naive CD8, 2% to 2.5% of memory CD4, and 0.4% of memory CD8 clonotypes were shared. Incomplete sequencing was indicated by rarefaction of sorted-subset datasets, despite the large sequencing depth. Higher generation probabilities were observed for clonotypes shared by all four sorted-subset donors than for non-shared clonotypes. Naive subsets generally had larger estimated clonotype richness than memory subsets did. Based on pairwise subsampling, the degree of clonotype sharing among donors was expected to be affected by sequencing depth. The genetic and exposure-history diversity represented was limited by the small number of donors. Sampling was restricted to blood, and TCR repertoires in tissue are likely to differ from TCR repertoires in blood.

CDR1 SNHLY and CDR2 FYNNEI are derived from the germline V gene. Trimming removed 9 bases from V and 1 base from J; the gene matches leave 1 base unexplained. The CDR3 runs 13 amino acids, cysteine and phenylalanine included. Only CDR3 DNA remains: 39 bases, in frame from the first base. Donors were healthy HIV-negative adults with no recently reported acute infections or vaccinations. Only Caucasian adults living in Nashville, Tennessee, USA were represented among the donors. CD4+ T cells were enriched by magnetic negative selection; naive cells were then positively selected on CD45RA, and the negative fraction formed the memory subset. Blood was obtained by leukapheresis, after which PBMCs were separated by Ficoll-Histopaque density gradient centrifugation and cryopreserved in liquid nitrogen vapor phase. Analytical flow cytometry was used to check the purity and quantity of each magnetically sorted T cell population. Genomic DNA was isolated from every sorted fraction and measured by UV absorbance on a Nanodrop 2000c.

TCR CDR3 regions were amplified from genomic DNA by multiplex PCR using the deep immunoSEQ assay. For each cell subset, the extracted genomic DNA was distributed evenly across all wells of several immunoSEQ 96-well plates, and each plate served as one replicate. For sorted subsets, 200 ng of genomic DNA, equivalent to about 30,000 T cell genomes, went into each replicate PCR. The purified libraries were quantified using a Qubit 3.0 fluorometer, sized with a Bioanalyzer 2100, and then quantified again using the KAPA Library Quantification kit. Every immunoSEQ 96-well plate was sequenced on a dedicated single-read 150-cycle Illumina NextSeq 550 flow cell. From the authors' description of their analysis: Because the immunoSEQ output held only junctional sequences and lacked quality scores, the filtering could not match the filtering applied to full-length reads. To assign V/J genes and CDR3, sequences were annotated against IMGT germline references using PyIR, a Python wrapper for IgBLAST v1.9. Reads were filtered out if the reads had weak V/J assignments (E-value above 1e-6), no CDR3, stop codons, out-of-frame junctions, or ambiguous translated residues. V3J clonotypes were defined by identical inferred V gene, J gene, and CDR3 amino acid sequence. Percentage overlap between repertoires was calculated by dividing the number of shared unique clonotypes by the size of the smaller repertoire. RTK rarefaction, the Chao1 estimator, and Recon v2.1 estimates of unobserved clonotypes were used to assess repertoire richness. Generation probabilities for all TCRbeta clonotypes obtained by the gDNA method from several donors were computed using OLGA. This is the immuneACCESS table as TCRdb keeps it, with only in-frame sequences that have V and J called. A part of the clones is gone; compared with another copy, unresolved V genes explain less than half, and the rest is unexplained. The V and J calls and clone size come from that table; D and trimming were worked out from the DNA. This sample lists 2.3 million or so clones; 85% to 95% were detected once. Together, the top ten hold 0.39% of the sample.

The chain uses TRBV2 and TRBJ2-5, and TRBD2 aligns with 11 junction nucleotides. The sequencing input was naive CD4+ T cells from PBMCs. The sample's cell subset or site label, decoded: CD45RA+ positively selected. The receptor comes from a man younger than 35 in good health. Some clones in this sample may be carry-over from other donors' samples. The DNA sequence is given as TGTGCCAGGACTAGCGGGGTCCAAGAGACCCAGTACTTC. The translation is CARTSGVQETQYF.